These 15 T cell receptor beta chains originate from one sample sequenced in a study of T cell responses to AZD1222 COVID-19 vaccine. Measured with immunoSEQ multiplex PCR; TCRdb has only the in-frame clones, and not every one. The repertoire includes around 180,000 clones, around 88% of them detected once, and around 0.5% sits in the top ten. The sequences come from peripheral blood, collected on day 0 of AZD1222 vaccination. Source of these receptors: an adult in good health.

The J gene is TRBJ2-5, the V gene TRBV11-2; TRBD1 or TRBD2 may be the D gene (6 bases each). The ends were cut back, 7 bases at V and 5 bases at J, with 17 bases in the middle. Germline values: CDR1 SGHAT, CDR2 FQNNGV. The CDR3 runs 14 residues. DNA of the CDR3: TGTGCCAGCACCCTAGAGGGGGGTAGGGAGACCCAGTACTTC. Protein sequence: CASTLEGGRETQYF.

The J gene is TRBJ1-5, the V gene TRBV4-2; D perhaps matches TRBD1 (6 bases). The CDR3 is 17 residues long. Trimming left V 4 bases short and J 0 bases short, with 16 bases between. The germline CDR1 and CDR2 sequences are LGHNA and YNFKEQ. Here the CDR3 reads CASSRSEGVYSNQPQHF. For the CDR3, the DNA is TGTGCCAGCAGCCGATCGGAGGGGGTGTATAGCAATCAGCCCCAGCATTTT.

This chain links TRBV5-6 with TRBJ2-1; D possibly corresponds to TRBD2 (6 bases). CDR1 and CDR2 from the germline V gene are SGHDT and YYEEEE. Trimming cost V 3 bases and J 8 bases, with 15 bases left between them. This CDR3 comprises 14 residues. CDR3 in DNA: TGTGCCAGCAGCTCCGGACTAATTTTCGATGAGCAGTTCTTC. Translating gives CASSSGLIFDEQFF.

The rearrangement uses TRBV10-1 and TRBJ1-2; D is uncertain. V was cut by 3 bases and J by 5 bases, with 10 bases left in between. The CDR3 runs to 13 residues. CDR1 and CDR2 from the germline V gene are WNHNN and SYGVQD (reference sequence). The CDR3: CASSEGRRYGYTF. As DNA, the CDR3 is TGCGCCAGCAGTGAAGGCCGGCGGTATGGCTACACCTTC.

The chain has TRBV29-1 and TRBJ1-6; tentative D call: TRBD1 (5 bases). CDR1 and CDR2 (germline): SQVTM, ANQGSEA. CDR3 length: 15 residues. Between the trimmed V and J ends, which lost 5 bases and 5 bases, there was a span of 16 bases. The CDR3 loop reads CSVSMGLADNSPLHF. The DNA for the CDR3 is TGCAGCGTTTCGATGGGACTGGCGGATAATTCACCCCTCCACTTT.

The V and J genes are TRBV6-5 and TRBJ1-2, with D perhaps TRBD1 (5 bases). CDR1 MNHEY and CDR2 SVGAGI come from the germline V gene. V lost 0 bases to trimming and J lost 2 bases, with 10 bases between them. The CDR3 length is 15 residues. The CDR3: CASSYSTGFNYGYTF. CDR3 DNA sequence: TGTGCCAGCAGTTACTCAACAGGTTTCAACTATGGCTACACCTTC.

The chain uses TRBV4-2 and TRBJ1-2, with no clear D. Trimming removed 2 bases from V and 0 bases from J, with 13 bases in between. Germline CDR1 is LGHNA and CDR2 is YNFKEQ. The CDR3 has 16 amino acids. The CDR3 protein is CASSQLGTASNYGYTF. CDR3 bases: TGTGCCAGCAGCCAATTAGGAACGGCTTCTAACTATGGCTACACCTTC.

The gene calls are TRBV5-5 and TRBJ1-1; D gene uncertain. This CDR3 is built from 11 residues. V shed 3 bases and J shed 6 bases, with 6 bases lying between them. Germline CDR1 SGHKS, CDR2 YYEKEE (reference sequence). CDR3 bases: TGTGCCAGCAGCTCGGCGGCTGAAGCTTTCTTT. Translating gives CASSSAAEAFF. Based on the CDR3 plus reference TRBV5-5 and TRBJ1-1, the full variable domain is DAGVTQSPTHLIKTRGQQVTLRCSPISGHKSVSWYQQVLGQGPQFIFQYYEKEERGRGNFPDRFSARQFPNYSSELNVNALLLGDSALYLCASSSAAEAFFGQGTRLTVV.

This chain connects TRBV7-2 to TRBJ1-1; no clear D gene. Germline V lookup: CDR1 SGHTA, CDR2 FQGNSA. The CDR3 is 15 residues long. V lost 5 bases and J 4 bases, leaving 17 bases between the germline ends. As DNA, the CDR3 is TGTGCCAGCAGCCAAGGCCCAGCAGGTAGCACTGAAGCTTTCTTT. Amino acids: CASSQGPAGSTEAFF.

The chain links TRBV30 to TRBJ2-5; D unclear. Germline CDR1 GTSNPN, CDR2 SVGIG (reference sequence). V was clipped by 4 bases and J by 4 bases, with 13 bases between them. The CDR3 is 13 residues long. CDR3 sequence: CAWNQQRRETQYF. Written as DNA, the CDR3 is TGTGCCTGGAACCAGCAAAGGCGAGAGACCCAGTACTTC.

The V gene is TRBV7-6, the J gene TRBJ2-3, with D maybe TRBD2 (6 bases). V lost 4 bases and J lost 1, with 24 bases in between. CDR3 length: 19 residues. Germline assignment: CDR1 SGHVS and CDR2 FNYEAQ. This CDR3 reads CASSSEAPWAGSRTDTQYF. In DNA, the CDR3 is TGTGCCAGCAGCTCCGAGGCCCCGTGGGCGGGGAGCCGCACAGATACGCAGTATTTT.

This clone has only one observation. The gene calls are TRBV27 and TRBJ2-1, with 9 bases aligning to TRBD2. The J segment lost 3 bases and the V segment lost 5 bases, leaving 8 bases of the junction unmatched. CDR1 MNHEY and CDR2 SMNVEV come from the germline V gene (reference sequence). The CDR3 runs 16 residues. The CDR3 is CASSRQTSGFYNEQFF. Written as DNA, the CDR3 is TGTGCCAGCAGTAGACAGACTAGCGGATTCTACAATGAGCAGTTCTTC.

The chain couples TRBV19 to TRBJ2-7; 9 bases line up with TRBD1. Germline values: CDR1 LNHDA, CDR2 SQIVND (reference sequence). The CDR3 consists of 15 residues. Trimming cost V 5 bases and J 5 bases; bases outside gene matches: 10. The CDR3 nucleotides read TGTGCCAGTAGTCCATCCGGGACAGGGTTCGACGAGCAGTACTTC. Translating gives CASSPSGTGFDEQYF.

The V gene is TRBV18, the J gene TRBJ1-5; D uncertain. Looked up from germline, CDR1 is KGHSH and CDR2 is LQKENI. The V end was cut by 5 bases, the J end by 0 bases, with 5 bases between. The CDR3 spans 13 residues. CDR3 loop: CASSSYSNQPQHF. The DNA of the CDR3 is TGTGCCAGCTCATCCTATAGCAATCAGCCCCAGCATTTT.

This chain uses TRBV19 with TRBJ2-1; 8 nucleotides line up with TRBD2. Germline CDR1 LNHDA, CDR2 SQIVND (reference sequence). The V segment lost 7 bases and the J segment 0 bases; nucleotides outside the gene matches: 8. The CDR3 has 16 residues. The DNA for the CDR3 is TGTGCCAGTACGGAGCGGGGGCTCTCCTCCTACAATGAGCAGTTCTTC. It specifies CASTERGLSSYNEQFF.